This T cell receptor (beta chain) was sequenced for a study of blood T cell repertoires in COVID-19. Cohort assignment relied on participant-reported clinical history. Recovered status applied to Cohort 3 donors who had two consecutive negative PCRs. It also applied to those with clearance or with symptom resolution. Methods used by the authors: Cell counts per sample came from amplifying reference gene primers. Clones were sequenced by immunoSEQ multiplex PCR, and TCRdb holds only the in-frame ones, with some missing. Clonal size and the V and J genes are those of that table, whereas D and trimming came from the DNA. This table holds a few hundred thousand clones, more than 85% found once. The sequence was collected from a woman in her thirties who had recovered from COVID-19. Sequencing was carried out using PBMCs or T cells enriched from blood (not recorded which).

CDR3 region: CASSYPSGGGSYEQYF. The CDR3 nucleotides read TGTGCCAGCAGTTACCCTAGCGGGGGGGGCTCCTACGAGCAGTACTTC. The V call is TRBV27, the J call TRBJ2-7; 12 bases map to TRBD2. J gave up 0 bases and V 4 bases, and 4 bases lay outside the gene matches. The germline V gene has CDR1 MNHEY and CDR2 SMNVEV (reference sequence). The CDR3 consists of 16 residues.